Reported below is one TCR beta chain. This specimen comes from a study of blood T cells in healthy people across ages. This CDR3 region has 12 residues. CDR1 and CDR2 (germline): SGHKS, YYEKEE (reference sequence). V dropped 4 bases and J dropped 5 bases, with 7 bases sitting between them. Together with a sample-barcoded 5' primer, a J-beta primer mix was included in a second PCR lasting about 6 to 12 cycles. Every single cDNA molecule received a tag from a template-switch adaptor with 12 random nucleotides. TCRdb redid the calling of the 5' RACE reads with MiXCR, one entry per CDR3 protein. The sample contains some 760,000 distinct CDR3 sequences, 20% to 25% of which appear only once. The same sample was also studied in work on T cells of mothers and their children.

What was sequenced was blood. The chain combines TRBV5-5 with TRBJ2-1, with D uncertain. The clonotype originates from a boy younger than 18 in good health. The CDR3 coding sequence is TGTGCCAGCAGCCAGCCCGACAATGAGCAGTTCTTC. Its protein is CASSQPDNEQFF.